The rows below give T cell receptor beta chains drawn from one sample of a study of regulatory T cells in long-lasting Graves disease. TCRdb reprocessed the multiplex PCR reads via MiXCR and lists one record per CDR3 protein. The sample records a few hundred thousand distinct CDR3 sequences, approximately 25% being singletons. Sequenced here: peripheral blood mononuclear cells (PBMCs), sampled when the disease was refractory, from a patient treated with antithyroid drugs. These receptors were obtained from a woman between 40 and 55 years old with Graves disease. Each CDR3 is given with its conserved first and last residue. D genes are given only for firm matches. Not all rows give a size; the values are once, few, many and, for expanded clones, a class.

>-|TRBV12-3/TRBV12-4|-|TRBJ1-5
TGTGCCAGCAGCCCCAACAGGGGCAATCAGCCCCAGCATTTT
CASSPNRGNQPQHF
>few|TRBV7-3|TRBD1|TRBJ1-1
TGTGCCAGCAGCTTAAACCCCCAGGGGGCGGGGAACACTGAAGCTTTCTTT
CASSLNPQGAGNTEAFF
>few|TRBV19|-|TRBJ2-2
TGTGCCAGTAGTATAAGACTACTAAACACCGGGGAGCTGTTTTTT
CASSIRLLNTGELFF
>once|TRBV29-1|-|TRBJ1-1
TGCAGCGTAGTTCGACAGAACACTGAAGCTTTCTTT
CSVVRQNTEAFF
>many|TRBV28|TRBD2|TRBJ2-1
TGTGCCAGCAGTGGATTGGGGGGAGGGATGAACAATGAGCAGTTCTTC
CASSGLGGGMNNEQFF
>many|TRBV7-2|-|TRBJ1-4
TGTGCCAGCAGCTTCCAGGAATATGCAAAACTGTTTTTT
CASSFQEYAKLFF
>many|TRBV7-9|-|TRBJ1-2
TGTGCCAGCACCACCGGGGAGGGAAACTATGGCTACACCTTC
CASTTGEGNYGYTF
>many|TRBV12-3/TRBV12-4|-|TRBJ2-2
TGTGCCAGCAGTTTAGCGCCACCAGGGGCCGGGGAGCTGTTTTTT
CASSLAPPGAGELFF
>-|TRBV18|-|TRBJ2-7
TGTGCCAGCTCATCAGGAGGCGCCATGACGAGGGAGCAGTACTTC
CASSSGGAMTREQYF
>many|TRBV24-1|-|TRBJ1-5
TGTGCCACCAGTGATTCGAGGACCTTGGCCCAGCATTTT
CATSDSRTLAQHF
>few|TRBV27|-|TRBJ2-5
TGTGCCAGCAGTTTATTATCTGGGTTTGAGACCCAGTACTTC
CASSLLSGFETQYF
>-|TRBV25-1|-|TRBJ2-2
TGTGCCAGCAGTAAGGGTAGGGACCGAACGAACACCGGGGAGCTGTTTTTT
CASSKGRDRTNTGELFF
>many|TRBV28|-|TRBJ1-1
TGTGCCAGCAATTCGGGACCTGGGGGAGCTTTCTTT
CASNSGPGGAFF
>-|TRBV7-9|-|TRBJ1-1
TGTGCCAGCAGGGTTGAAGGGTTCAACACTGAAGCTTTCTTT
CASRVEGFNTEAFF
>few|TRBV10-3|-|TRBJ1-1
TGTGCCATCAGTTACTTACAGGGCACAAAAGCTTTCTTT
CAISYLQGTKAFF
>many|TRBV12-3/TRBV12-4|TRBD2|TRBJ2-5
TGTGCCAGCAGTTCCGGGACTAGCGGGCTCCAAGAGACCCAGTACTTC
CASSSGTSGLQETQYF
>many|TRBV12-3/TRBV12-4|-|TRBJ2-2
TGTGCCAGCAGGTCCGGGGGTACCGGGGAGCTGTTTTTT
CASRSGGTGELFF
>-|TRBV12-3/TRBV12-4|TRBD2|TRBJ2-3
TGTGCCAGCAGCCTGCGGGAGATGGGCACAGATACGCAGTATTTT
CASSLREMGTDTQYF
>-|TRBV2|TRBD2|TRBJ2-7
TGTGCCAGCAGTGAGACCCTCCCGCTAGCGGGAGGCTACGAGCAGTACTTC
CASSETLPLAGGYEQYF
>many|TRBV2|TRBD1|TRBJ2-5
TGTGCCAGCAGACGGACAGGGTCGGGAGAGACCCAGTACTTC
CASRRTGSGETQYF
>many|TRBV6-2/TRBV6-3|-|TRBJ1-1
TGTGCCAGCAGTTCTTACCTCGGACGGAAGAACACTGAAGCTTTCTTT
CASSSYLGRKNTEAFF
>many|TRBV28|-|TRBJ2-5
TGTGCCAGCAGTTTCGGGAAGATCCAAGAGACCCAGTACTTC
CASSFGKIQETQYF
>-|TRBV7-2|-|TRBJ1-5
TGTGCCAGCAGCTTAAGGGTGCTTTACAATCAGCCCCAGCATTTT
CASSLRVLYNQPQHF
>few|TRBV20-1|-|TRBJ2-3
TGCAGTGCTAGTGTTCTGGATAGAGGGGATACGCAGTATTTT
CSASVLDRGDTQYF
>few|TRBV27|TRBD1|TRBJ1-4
TGTGCCAGCAGTTTATCGCCCGGGACAGTTAATGAAAAACTGTTTTTT
CASSLSPGTVNEKLFF
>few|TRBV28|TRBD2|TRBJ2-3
TGTGCCAGCAGTTTAGGGCACCGGAAGAGGGACTATGGGCTGGATACGCAGTATTTT
CASSLGHRKRDYGLDTQYF
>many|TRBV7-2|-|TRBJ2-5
TGTGCCAGCAGCTTAGGGTTCCAAGAGACCCAGTACTTC
CASSLGFQETQYF
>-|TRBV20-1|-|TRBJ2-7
TGCAGTGCTAGACACGAGAGGACAGACTCCTACGAGCAGTACTTC
CSARHERTDSYEQYF
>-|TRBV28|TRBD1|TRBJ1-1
TGTGCCAGCAGTCCATGGACAGGGCGGGCTTTCTTT
CASSPWTGRAFF
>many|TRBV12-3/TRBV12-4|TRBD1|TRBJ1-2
TGTGCCAGCAGTTTGAACCCAGACAGGGACGATGGCTACACCTTC
CASSLNPDRDDGYTF
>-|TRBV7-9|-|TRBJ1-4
TGTGCCAGCAGCTTAATGCAGGGCGTGGATGAAAAACTGTTTTTT
CASSLMQGVDEKLFF
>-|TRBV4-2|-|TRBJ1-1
TGTGCCAGCAGCCAGTCTCGGATCACTGAAGCTTTCTTT
CASSQSRITEAFF
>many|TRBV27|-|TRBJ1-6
TGTGCCAGCAGTCCTGCTGCCTCACCCCTCCACTTT
CASSPAASPLHF
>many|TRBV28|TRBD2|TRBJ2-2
TGTGCCAGCAGTTTATGGCGGGGGTCGAACACCGGGGAGCTGTTTTTT
CASSLWRGSNTGELFF
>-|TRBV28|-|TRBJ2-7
TGTGCCAGCAGTTTAAAAACAACCTACGAGCAGTACTTC
CASSLKTTYEQYF
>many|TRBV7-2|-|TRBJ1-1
TGTGCCAGCAGCTGGGCGGGGCAAGCGAACACTGAAGCTTTCTTT
CASSWAGQANTEAFF
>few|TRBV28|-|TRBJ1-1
TGTGCCAGCAGTTTACAGGGGCGGGAAACTGAAGCTTTCTTT
CASSLQGRETEAFF